This T cell receptor beta chain was sequenced for a study of shared clonotypes between healthy human individuals. The germline V gene encodes CDR1 LNHDA and CDR2 SQIVND (reference sequence). Trimming cost V 7 bases and J 8 bases, with 17 bases left between them. This CDR3 has 14 amino acids. Profiled with immunoSEQ multiplex PCR; TCRdb holds only in-frame clones, not every one. The table records hundreds of thousands of clones, around 78% of them present only once. The specimen sequenced was PBMCs. V usage is TRBV19 and J usage is TRBJ1-4; D may be TRBD1 (5 bases). The receptor comes from a woman in her thirties or forties in good health. Some clones in this sample may be carry-over from other donors' samples. In DNA form, the CDR3 reads TGTGCCAGTACCGACGGGACCAGGTGGGAAAAACTGTTTTTT. Its protein product is CASTDGTRWEKLFF.